Below are 21 T cell receptor beta chains sequenced from a single sample in a study of response to subunit inactivated influenza vaccine. Via MiXCR, TCRdb re-called the RT-PCR reads, giving one row per CDR3 protein. The repertoire consists of 710,000 or so distinct CDR3 sequences, with less than 20% occurring once and the leading ten covering around a tenth. The sequences come from PBMCs from blood, collected 11 to 12 days after vaccination. The source of these receptors is a man aged 45-65 years who received an inactivated influenza vaccine.

V and J are TRBV6-1 and TRBJ1-1; 8 positions match TRBD1. V shed 5 bases and J 0 bases; nucleotides not matched to a gene: 11. Looked up from germline, CDR1 is MNHNS and CDR2 is SASEGT. The CDR3 is 17 amino acids. CDR3 amino acids: CASSPAGTGKMNTEAFF. DNA of the CDR3: TGTGCCAGCAGTCCCGCCGGGACAGGAAAGATGAACACTGAAGCTTTCTTT.

The chain recombines TRBV5-1 with TRBJ2-7, with no clear D. CDR1 is SGHRS and CDR2 is YFSETQ in the germline V gene. The V and J ends lost 0 bases and 3 bases respectively, with 7 bases between them. The CDR3 is 13 residues long. Written as DNA, the CDR3 is TGCGCCAGCAGCTTGGAAACGTACTACGAGCAGTACTTC. It translates to CASSLETYYEQYF.

The chain joins TRBV4-2 to TRBJ2-7, with no clear D. Trimming removed 2 bases from V and 7 bases from J, with 12 bases in between. The CDR3 extends over 13 amino acids. Germline CDR1 is LGHNA and CDR2 is YNFKEQ. CDR3 protein: CASSQIREREQYF. Here the CDR3 DNA reads TGTGCCAGCAGCCAAATACGCGAAAGGGAGCAGTACTTC.

The table lists this clonotype with a few counts. The chain recombines TRBV20-1 with TRBJ2-2, with D tentatively TRBD1 (6 bases). The CDR3 contains 12 residues. Germline CDR1 reads DFQATT; CDR2 reads SNEGSKA (reference sequence). Trimming stripped 6 bases from V and 6 bases from J, with 11 bases between. The CDR3 DNA reads TGCAGTGCAAACAGGGCGGCCGGGGAGCTGTTTTTT. Translation: CSANRAAGELFF.

The table lists this clonotype with many counts. The chain is built from TRBV18 and TRBJ1-1; D uncertain. V was cut by 1 base and J by 2 bases, with 5 bases left in between. Germline CDR1 and CDR2: KGHSH and LQKENI. The CDR3 consists of 13 residues. DNA of the CDR3: TGTGCCAGCTCACCACAGGTTAACACTGAAGCTTTCTTT. This codes for CASSPQVNTEAFF.

V and J are TRBV15 and TRBJ2-2; TRBD2 matches at 10 bases. Germline values: CDR1 LNHNV, CDR2 YYDKDF (reference sequence). There are 16 residues in the CDR3. V lost 1 base, J lost 5 bases, and 4 bases stayed unmatched. Here the CDR3 DNA reads TGTGCCACCAGCAGAGGACTAGCGGGCCCTACCGGGGAGCTGTTTTTT. The encoded protein is CATSRGLAGPTGELFF. The whole variable domain, remainder taken from reference TRBV15 and TRBJ2-2, is DAMVIQNPRYQVTQFGKPVTLSCSQTLNHNVMYWYQQKSSQAPKLLFHYYDKDFNNEADTPDNFQSRRPNTSFCFLDIRSPGLGDTAMYLCATSRGLAGPTGELFFGEGSRLTVL.

This chain uses TRBV28 with TRBJ2-4, with 9 positions matching TRBD1. The CDR3 consists of 12 residues. Germline V lookup: CDR1 MDHEN, CDR2 SYDVKM. The ends lost 7 bases at V and 16 bases at J; junction bases unmatched: 11. The CDR3 coding sequence is TGTGCCAGCAAGACAACAGGGGGCCTCGATTACTTC. This gives the protein CASKTTGGLDYF. Full variable domain (missing parts from reference TRBV28 and TRBJ2-4): DVKVTQSSRYLVKRTGEKVFLECVQDMDHENMFWYRQDPGLGLRLIYFSYDVKMKEKGDIPEGYSVSREKKERFSLILESASTNQTSMYLCASKTTGGLDYFGAGTRLSVL.

For this clonotype: An end of the junction does not agree with germline; a read error may underlie this. J is TRBJ2-2 and V is TRBV6-5; D is perhaps TRBD1 (5 bases). CDR1 is MNHEY, CDR2 SVGAGI, per germline. There are 17 residues in the CDR3. CDR3 bases: TGTGCCAGCAGTTACTCTTGGGGTCCAGGGAACGCCGGGGAGCTGTTTTTT. This codes for CASSYSWGPGNAGELFF.

The chain combines TRBV7-2 with TRBJ2-3, with D possibly TRBD2 on 5 matching bases. V was cut by 7 bases and J by 4 bases, with 15 bases left in between. CDR3 length: 14 amino acids. The germline CDR1 and CDR2 sequences are SGHTA and FQGNSA. The DNA for the CDR3 is TGTGCCAGCATAAGAAGCGGAGTTCCAGATACGCAGTATTTT. It encodes CASIRSGVPDTQYF.

This clonotype has ten or more counts. The chain links TRBV7-2 to TRBJ2-2; D tentatively reads TRBD1 or TRBD2 (6 bases each). The CDR3 length is 17 residues. V shed 7 bases and J shed 0 bases, with 18 bases lying between them. Germline loops: CDR1 SGHTA, CDR2 FQGNSA. The CDR3 bases are TGTGCCAGCACCACAAGGGGGGTGCCTTCGAACACCGGGGAGCTGTTTTTT. The encoded protein is CASTTRGVPSNTGELFF.

J is TRBJ2-2 and V is TRBV4-3; D may be TRBD2 (6 bases). CDR3 length equals 18 residues. Germline values: CDR1 LGHNA, CDR2 YSLEER. The V and J ends lost 0 bases and 7 bases respectively, with 21 bases between them. CDR3 loop: CASSQDLWVAALNGELFF. The CDR3 DNA is TGCGCCAGCAGCCAAGATCTGTGGGTAGCGGCTCTCAACGGGGAGCTGTTTTTT.

This clonotype was picked up a small number of times. This chain joins TRBV5-1 and TRBJ2-1, with 11 positions matching TRBD1. Germline values: CDR1 SGHRS, CDR2 YFSETQ. The CDR3 runs 14 residues. The V gene end was trimmed by 7 bases and the J gene end by 7 bases; junction bases not matched to a gene: 7. CDR3 coding DNA: TGCGCCAGCCAAACCGGGACAGGGGGGAATGAGCAGTTCTTC. It translates to CASQTGTGGNEQFF.

The chain is built from TRBV20-1 and TRBJ2-5; 12 nucleotides match TRBD2. Losses at the gene ends were 5 bases for V and 5 bases for J; bases not matched to a gene: 12. The length of the CDR3 is 16 residues. Germline V gene lookup returns CDR1 DFQATT and CDR2 SNEGSKA (reference sequence). The CDR3 here is CSAPNFRTSGTETQYF. CDR3 sequence (DNA): TGCAGTGCTCCAAACTTTCGGACTAGCGGGACGGAGACCCAGTACTTC.

The count of this clonotype is one. The V call is TRBV18, the J call TRBJ2-7; D uncertain. Deletions cut 5 bases from V and 5 bases from J, with 10 bases between. Per germline, CDR1 KGHSH and CDR2 LQKENI. This CDR3 contains 12 residues. CDR3 region: CASSGFFDEQYF. In nucleotides, the CDR3 is TGTGCCAGCTCAGGGTTTTTCGACGAGCAGTACTTC.

This clonotype was detected a few times. The chain links TRBV12-3 or TRBV12-4 to TRBJ2-3, with 10 bases aligning to TRBD2. The trim removed 2 bases at V and 1 base at J, leaving 12 bases unmatched. This CDR3 contains 19 residues. DNA of the CDR3: TGTGCCAGCAGTTTAAGTCTAGCGGGAGTGGGGGTAGGCACAGATACGCAGTATTTT. Its protein product is CASSLSLAGVGVGTDTQYF.

DNA of the CDR3: TGTGCCAGCACCCGTTCCGGGACAGGGGGCTACGAGCAGTACTTC. Protein product: CASTRSGTGGYEQYF. The chain combines TRBV12-3 or TRBV12-4 with TRBJ2-7; TRBD1 matches 11 bases. The CDR3 length is 15 residues. With V trimmed by 7 bases and J by 3 bases, 8 bases remained unmatched.

This clonotype was detected many times. V usage is TRBV7-2 and J usage is TRBJ2-7; possibly TRBD2 for D (6 bases). The CDR3 contains 13 residues. Germline loops: CDR1 SGHTA, CDR2 FQGNSA. V dropped 5 bases and J dropped 3 bases, with 11 bases sitting between them. This CDR3 reads CASSLSGSYEQYF. In DNA, the CDR3 is TGTGCCAGCAGCCTTTCCGGGAGCTACGAGCAGTACTTC.

This clonotype was recorded a few times. The V call is TRBV5-1, the J call TRBJ2-7; 10 bases match TRBD1. V lost 2 bases, J lost 5 bases, and 7 bases stayed unmatched. Germline V lookup: CDR1 SGHRS, CDR2 YFSETQ. This CDR3 has 15 residues. CDR3 in DNA: TGCGCCAGCAGCTTAGGAGGGACAGGGGTCCACGAGCAGTACTTC. Protein product: CASSLGGTGVHEQYF.

The J gene is TRBJ1-1, the V gene TRBV20-1; no clear D gene. CDR1 and CDR2 from the germline V gene are DFQATT and SNEGSKA (reference sequence). Trimming stripped 4 bases from V and 5 bases from J, with 23 bases between. CDR3 length equals 16 residues. Here the CDR3 DNA reads TGCAGTGCTATAACGCGAATCCGGGAGTTAGGAACTGAAGCTTTCTTT. Its translation: CSAITRIRELGTEAFF.

This clonotype was counted only a few times. This sequence joins TRBV20-1 and TRBJ2-7; 7 nucleotides line up with TRBD2. CDR3 length: 14 amino acids. Germline assignment: CDR1 DFQATT and CDR2 SNEGSKA (reference sequence). With 6 bases clipped from V and 5 bases from J, the junction kept 13 bases outside the gene matches. The DNA of the CDR3 is TGCAGTGCCAGTCTAGTGGGAGGGACGAACGAGCAGTACTTC. Protein product: CSASLVGGTNEQYF.

This clonotype was seen at least ten times. J is TRBJ1-6 and V is TRBV28; a weak D match, TRBD1 (6 bases). V shed 7 bases and J shed 7 bases, with 23 bases lying between them. Per germline, CDR1 MDHEN and CDR2 SYDVKM. The CDR3 sequence is 17 residues long. CDR3 nucleotide sequence: TGTGCCAGCACCGATCGCGCAGGGGCGATGAGGAATTCACCCCTCCACTTT. Translating gives CASTDRAGAMRNSPLHF.